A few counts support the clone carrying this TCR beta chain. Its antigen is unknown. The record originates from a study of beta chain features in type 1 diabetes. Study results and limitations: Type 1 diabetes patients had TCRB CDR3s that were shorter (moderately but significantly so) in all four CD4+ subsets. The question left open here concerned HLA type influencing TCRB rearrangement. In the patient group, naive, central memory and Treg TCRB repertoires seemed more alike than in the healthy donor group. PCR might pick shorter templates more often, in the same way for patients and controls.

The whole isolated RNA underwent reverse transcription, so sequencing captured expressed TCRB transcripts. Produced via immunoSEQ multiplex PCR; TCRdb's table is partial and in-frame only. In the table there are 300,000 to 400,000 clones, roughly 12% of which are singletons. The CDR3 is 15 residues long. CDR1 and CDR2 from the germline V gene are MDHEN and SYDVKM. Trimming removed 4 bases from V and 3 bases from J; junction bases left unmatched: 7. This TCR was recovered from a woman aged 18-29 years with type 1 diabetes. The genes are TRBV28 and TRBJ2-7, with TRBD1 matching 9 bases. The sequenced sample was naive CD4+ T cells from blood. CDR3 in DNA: TGTGCCAGCAGTTCCGGGACAGGGATGAGCTACGAGCAGTACGTC. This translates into CASSSGTGMSYEQYV.